The TCR beta chain under discussion was sequenced for a study of shared clonotypes between healthy human individuals. Study results and limitations: Richness estimates generally favored naive over memory subsets. Incompleteness in sorted-subset sequencing, despite large depth, was shown by rarefaction. Naive CD4 clonotypes were shared across several donors at about 5%.

Germline V CDR1 and CDR2: SGHVS, FQNEAQ. This CDR3 comprises 15 residues. With 0 bases removed from V and 5 bases from J, the gap between germline ends came to 13 bases. Caucasian adults residing in Nashville, Tennessee made up all the donors. A word on this clone: Its matching antigen is unknown.

TCRdb keeps only in-frame clones here, not all; method: immunoSEQ multiplex PCR. The table records more than 2,000,000 clones, 90% to 95% of them present only once. The chain employs TRBV7-8 and TRBJ1-1; no clear D. The TCR sequence derives from a man between 18 and 29 years old in good health. Some clones in this sample may be carry-over from other donors' samples. Sequenced: naive CD4+ T cells from PBMCs. Subset defined: CD45RA+ positively selected. CDR3 protein: CASSLAPRAGTEAFF. The CDR3 nucleotides read TGTGCCAGCAGCTTAGCGCCCCGGGCAGGTACTGAAGCTTTCTTT.